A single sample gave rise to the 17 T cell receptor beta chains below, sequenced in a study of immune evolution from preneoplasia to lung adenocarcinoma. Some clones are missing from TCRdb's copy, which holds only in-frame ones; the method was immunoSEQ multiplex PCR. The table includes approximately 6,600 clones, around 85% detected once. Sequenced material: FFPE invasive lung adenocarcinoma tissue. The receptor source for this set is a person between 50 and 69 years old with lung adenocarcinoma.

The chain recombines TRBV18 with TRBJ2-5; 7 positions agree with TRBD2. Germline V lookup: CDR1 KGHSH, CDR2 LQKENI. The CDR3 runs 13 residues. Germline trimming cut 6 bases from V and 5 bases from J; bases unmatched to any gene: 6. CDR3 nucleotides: TGTGCCAGCTCCGCGGGAGAGAGGGAGACCCAGTACTTC. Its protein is CASSAGERETQYF.

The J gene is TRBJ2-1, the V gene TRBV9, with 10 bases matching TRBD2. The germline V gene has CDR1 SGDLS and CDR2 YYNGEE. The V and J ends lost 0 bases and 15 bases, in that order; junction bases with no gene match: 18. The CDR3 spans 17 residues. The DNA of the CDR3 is TGTGCCAGCAGCGTAGCCCCAGGGGAAATAGCGGGGGGTAAATTGTTCTTC. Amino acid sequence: CASSVAPGEIAGGKLFF. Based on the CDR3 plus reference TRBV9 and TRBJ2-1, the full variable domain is DSGVTQTPKHLITATGQRVTLRCSPRSGDLSVYWYQQSLDQGLQFLIQYYNGEERAKGNILERFSAQQFPDLHSELNLSSLELGDSALYFCASSVAPGEIAGGKLFFGPGTRLTVL.

The CDR3 loop reads CASSLAGQYYNEQFF. CDR3 DNA sequence: TGTGCCAGCAGTCTAGCGGGACAATACTACAATGAGCAGTTCTTC. The chain combines TRBV7-6 with TRBJ2-1; 9 bases agree with TRBD2. The V gene's germline CDR1 is SGHVS and CDR2 FNYEAQ. Unmatched junction bases numbered 6, after V lost 6 bases and J lost 3 bases. There are 15 residues in the CDR3.

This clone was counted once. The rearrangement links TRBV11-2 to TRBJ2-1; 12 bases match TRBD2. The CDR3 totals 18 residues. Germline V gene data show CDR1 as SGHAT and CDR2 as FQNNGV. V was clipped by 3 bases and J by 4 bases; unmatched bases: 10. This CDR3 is CASSFRLAGGPEYNEQFF. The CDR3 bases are TGTGCCAGCAGCTTCAGGCTAGCGGGAGGGCCGGAATACAATGAGCAGTTCTTC. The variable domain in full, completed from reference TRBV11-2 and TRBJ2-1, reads EAGVAQSPRYKIIEKRQSVAFWCNPISGHATLYWYQQILGQGPKLLIQFQNNGVVDDSQLPKDRFSAERLKGVDSTLKIQPAKLEDSAVYLCASSFRLAGGPEYNEQFFGPGTRLTVL.

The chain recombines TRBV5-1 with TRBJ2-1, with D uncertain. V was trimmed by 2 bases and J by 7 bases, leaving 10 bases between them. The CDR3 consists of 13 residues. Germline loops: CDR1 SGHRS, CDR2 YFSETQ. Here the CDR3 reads CASSLIPGNEQFF. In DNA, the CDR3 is TGCGCCAGCAGCTTAATTCCAGGAAATGAGCAGTTCTTC.

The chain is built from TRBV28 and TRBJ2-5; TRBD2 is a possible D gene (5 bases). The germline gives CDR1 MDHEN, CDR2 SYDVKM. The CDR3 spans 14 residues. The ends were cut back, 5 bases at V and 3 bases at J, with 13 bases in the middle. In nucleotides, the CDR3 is TGTGCCAGCAGTCCTCTCGACGGGGAAGAGACCCAGTACTTC. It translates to CASSPLDGEETQYF.

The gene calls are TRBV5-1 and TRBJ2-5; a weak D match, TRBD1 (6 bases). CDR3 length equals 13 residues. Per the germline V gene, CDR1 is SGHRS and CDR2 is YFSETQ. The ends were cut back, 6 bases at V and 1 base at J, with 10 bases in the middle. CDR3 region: CASTGQFQETQYF. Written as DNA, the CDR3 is TGCGCCAGCACTGGACAGTTCCAAGAGACCCAGTACTTC.

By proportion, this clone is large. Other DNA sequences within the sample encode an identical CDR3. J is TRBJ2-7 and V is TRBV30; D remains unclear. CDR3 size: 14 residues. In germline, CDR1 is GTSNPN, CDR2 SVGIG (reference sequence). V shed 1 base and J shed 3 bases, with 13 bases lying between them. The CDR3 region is CAWSEVGIDYEQYF. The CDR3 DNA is TGTGCCTGGAGTGAGGTGGGAATAGACTACGAGCAGTACTTC.

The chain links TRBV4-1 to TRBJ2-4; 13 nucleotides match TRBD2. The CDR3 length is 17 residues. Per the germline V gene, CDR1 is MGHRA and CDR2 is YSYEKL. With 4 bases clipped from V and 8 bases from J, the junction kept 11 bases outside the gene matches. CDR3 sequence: CASSPRLAGGGLDIQYF. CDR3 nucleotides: TGCGCCAGCAGCCCCCGACTAGCGGGAGGAGGGTTGGACATTCAGTACTTC.

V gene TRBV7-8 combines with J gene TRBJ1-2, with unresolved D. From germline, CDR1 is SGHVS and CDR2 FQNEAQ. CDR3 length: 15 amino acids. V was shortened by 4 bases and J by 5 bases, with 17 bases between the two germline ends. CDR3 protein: CASSWMGDNLYGYTF. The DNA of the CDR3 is TGTGCCAGCAGCTGGATGGGAGACAACTTGTATGGCTACACCTTC.

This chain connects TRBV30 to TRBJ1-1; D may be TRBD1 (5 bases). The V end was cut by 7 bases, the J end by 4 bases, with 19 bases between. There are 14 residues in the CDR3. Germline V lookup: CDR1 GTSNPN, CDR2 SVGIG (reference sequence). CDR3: CASGRRDSFTEAFF. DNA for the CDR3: TGTGCCTCCGGGCGCCGCGACAGCTTCACTGAAGCTTTCTTT.

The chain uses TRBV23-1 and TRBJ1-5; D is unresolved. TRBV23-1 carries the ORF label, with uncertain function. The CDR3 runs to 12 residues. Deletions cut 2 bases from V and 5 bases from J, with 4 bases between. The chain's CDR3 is CASSQGDQPQHF. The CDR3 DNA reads TGCGCCAGCAGTCAAGGGGATCAGCCCCAGCATTTT.

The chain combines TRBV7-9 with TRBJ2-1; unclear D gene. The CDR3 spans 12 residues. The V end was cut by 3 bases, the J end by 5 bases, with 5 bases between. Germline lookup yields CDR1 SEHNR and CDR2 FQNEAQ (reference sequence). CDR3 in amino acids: CASSFLDNEQFF. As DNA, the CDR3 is TGTGCCAGCAGCTTCCTAGACAATGAGCAGTTCTTC.

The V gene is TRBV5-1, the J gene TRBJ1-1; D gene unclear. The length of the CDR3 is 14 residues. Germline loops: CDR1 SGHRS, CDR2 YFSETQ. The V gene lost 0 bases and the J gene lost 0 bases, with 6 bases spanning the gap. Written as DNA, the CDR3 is TGCGCCAGCAGCTTGGACGGAATGAACACTGAAGCTTTCTTT. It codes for CASSLDGMNTEAFF.

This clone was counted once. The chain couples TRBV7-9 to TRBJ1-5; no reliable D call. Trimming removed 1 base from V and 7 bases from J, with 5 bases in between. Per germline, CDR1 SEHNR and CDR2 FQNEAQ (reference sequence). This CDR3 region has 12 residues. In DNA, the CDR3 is TGTGCCAGCAGCTTAGTAGACCAGCCCCAGCATTTT. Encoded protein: CASSLVDQPQHF.

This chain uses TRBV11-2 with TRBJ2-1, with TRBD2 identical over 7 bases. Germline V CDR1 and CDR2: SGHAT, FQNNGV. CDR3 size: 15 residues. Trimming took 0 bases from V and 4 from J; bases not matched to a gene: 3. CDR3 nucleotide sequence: TGTGCCAGCAGCTTAGATGGCGGGGGATACAATGAGCAGTTCTTC. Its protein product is CASSLDGGGYNEQFF.

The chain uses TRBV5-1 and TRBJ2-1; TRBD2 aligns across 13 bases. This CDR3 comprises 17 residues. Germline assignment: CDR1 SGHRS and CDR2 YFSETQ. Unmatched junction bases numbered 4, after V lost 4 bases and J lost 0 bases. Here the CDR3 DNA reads TGCGCCAGCAGCGGCCGACTAGCGGGAGGCTCCTACAATGAGCAGTTCTTC. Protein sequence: CASSGRLAGGSYNEQFF.